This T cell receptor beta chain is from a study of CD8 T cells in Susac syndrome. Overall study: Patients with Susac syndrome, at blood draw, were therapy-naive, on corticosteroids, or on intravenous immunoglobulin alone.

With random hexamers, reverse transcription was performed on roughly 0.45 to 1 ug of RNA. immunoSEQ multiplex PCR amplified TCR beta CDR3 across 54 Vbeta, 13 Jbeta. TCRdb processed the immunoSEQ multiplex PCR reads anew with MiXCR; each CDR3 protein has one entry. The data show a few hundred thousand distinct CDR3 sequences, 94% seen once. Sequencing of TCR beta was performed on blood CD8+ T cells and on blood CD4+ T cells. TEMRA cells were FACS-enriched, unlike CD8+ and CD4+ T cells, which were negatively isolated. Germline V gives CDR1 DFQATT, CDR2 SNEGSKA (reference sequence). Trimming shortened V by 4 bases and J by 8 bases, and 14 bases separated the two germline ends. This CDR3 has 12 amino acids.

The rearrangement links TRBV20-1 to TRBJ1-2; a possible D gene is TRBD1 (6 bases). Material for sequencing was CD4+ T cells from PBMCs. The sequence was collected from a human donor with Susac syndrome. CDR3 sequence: CSAKPGGQGYTF. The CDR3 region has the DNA TGCAGTGCTAAGCCCGGGGGCCAGGGCTACACCTTC.